The 5 T cell receptor beta chains below come from one sample, sequenced in a study of regulatory T cells in long-lasting Graves disease. The time point here: newly diagnosed GD, antithyroid drugs for less than 3 months. TCR sequences were obtained from RNA taken from PBMCs. HTBI primers from iRepertoire and Arm-PCR of CDR3 regions yielded the TCR beta libraries. TCRdb used MiXCR to reprocess the multiplex PCR reads, holding one entry per CDR3 protein. Of 200,000 to 250,000 distinct CDR3 sequences listed, 18% are singletons. The sample was peripheral blood mononuclear cells (PBMCs), taken at new diagnosis, from a patient treated with antithyroid drugs. The source is a female donor with Graves disease.

This clonotype came up a few times. V usage is TRBV7-9 and J usage is TRBJ2-2; 9 bases line up with TRBD2. Germline lookup yields CDR1 SEHNR and CDR2 FQNEAQ (reference sequence). With V trimmed by 10 bases and J by 0 bases, 12 bases remained unmatched. This CDR3 has 17 residues. The DNA of the CDR3 is TGTGCCACCCAGTCCAGCGGGAGGCCCACGAACACCGGGGAGCTGTTTTTT. Translation gives CATQSSGRPTNTGELFF.

This clonotype has more than one count but fewer than ten. A far larger clone is one nucleotide away, so this likely arose from a read error. V usage is TRBV27 and J usage is TRBJ1-5; TRBD1 matches 8 bases. The CDR3 covers 16 residues. The V segment lost 5 bases and the J segment 0 bases; nucleotides outside the gene matches: 6. Germline V gene sequence: CDR1 MNHEY, CDR2 SMNVEV (reference sequence). The CDR3 region is CASSDSTGDSNQPQHF. Here the CDR3 DNA reads TGTGCCAGCAGTGATTCGACAGGGGATAGCAATCAGCCCCAGCATTTT.

This clonotype turned up a few times. This sequence joins TRBV19 and TRBJ2-4; TRBD2 agrees at 10 bases. Germline V gives CDR1 LNHDA, CDR2 SQIVND (reference sequence). V gave up 6 bases and J gave up 9 bases; unmatched junction bases: 8. CDR3 length: 14 residues. The CDR3 loop reads CASSIGLADLIQYF. CDR3 DNA: TGTGCCAGTAGCATCGGACTAGCGGATCTCATTCAGTACTTC.

This chain joins TRBV6-2 or TRBV6-3 and TRBJ1-5; weak D call: TRBD1 (6 bases). This CDR3 has 14 residues. Trimming took off 6 bases at V and 4 bases at J, with 13 bases between the two ends. Germline loops: CDR1 MNHEY, CDR2 SVGEGT. CDR3 residues: CASSTTGSNQPQHF. The CDR3 DNA reads as TGTGCCAGCAGCACTACAGGGTCAAATCAGCCCCAGCATTTT.

The genes are TRBV11-2 and TRBJ2-7; TRBD1 is a possible D gene (5 bases). Trimming removed 4 bases at V and 7 bases at J, with 8 bases between. CDR1 is SGHAT, CDR2 FQNNGV, per germline. There are 11 residues in the CDR3. The DNA for the CDR3 is TGTGCCAGCAGCTCCCGACAGGAGCAGTACTTC. It encodes CASSSRQEQYF.